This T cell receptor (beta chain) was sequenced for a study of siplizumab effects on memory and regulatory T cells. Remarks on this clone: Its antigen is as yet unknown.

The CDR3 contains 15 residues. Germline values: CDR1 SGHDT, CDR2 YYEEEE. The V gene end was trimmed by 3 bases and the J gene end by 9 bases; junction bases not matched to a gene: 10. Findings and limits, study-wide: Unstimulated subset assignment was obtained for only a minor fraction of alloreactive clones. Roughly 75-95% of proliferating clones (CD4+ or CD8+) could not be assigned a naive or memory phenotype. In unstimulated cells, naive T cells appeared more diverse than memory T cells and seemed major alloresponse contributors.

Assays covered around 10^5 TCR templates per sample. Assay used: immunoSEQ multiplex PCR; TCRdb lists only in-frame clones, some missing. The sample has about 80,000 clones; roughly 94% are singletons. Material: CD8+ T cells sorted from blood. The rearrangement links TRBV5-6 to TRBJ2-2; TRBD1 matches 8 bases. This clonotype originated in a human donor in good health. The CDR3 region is CASSSDRQGRWELFF. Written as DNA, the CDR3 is TGTGCCAGCAGCTCCGATCGACAGGGGAGGTGGGAGCTGTTTTTT.